One and the same sample provided the 21 T cell receptor beta chains below, sequenced in a study of blood T cell repertoires in COVID-19 (TCRdb year 2020). To prepare the library, the immunoSEQ multiplex PCR assay was applied. TCRdb took over this immuneACCESS table, retaining in-frame rearrangements with V and J assigned. Such tables are incomplete; in checked studies, under half of the missing clones stem from an unresolved V gene, and the remainder is unexplained. This sample is represented by around 140,000 clones; roughly 82% of them were singletons. Around 4.8% of the sample comes from the top ten. Material: peripheral blood. The receptors shown here come from a human donor in a cohort sampled during active COVID-19.

The CDR3 reads CASSSQPTREQYF. The CDR3 region has the DNA TGTGCCAGCAGCTCCCAACCCACGCGGGAGCAGTACTTC. The chain joins TRBV5-6 to TRBJ2-7; D is unresolved. CDR1 SGHDT and CDR2 YYEEEE come from the germline V gene. This CDR3 is 13 amino acids long. Trimming took off 3 bases at V and 7 bases at J, with 14 bases between the two ends.

The genes are TRBV19 and TRBJ1-2; D remains unclear. Germline CDR1 and CDR2: LNHDA and SQIVND (reference sequence). Trimming pared 3 bases from V and 3 bases from J, leaving 8 bases between. This CDR3 is 13 amino acids long. As DNA, the CDR3 is TGTGCCAGTAGTATCGACCTAGACTATGGCTACACCTTC. Translation gives CASSIDLDYGYTF.

This sequence joins TRBV5-4 and TRBJ2-7; 7 positions match TRBD1. CDR1 and CDR2 from the germline V gene are SGHNT and YYREEE (reference sequence). V trimming: 0 bases; J trimming: 5 bases; junction bases outside the gene matches: 5. The CDR3 is made up of 14 amino acids. The CDR3 spells CASSLGQGVHEQYF. CDR3 nucleotides: TGTGCCAGCAGCTTGGGGCAGGGGGTCCACGAGCAGTACTTC. Variable domain in full (rest from reference TRBV5-4 and TRBJ2-7): ETGVTQSPTHLIKTRGQQVTLRCSSQSGHNTVSWYQQALGQGPQFIFQYYREEENGRGNFPPRFSGLQFPNYSSELNVNALELDDSALYLCASSLGQGVHEQYFGPGTRLTVT.

The chain is built from TRBV28 and TRBJ1-1, with TRBD1 as a possible D gene (5 bases). Looked up from germline, CDR1 is MDHEN and CDR2 is SYDVKM. The V and J ends lost 2 bases and 0 bases respectively, with 16 bases between them. The CDR3 sequence is 17 residues long. The CDR3 nucleotides are TGTGCCAGCAGTTTAGCAGTCAGGGAACGGCTGAACACTGAAGCTTTCTTT. The encoded protein is CASSLAVRERLNTEAFF.

V usage is TRBV5-4 and J usage is TRBJ2-1, with 9 bases matching TRBD1. V lost 0 bases to trimming and J lost 15 bases; unmatched junction nucleotides: 10. Germline V lookup: CDR1 SGHNT, CDR2 YYREEE (reference sequence). The CDR3 contains 14 residues. The CDR3 DNA follows: TGTGCCAGCAGCTTGGAAGTAGGGACAGGGATGGTGTTCTTC. Protein product: CASSLEVGTGMVFF.

This clone was counted a few times. The rearrangement uses TRBV2 and TRBJ1-4, with 10 bases identical to TRBD1. V shed 6 bases, J shed 8 bases, and the junction held 9 bases outside the gene matches. Germline V gives CDR1 SNHLY, CDR2 FYNNEI. The length of the CDR3 is 15 residues. Here the CDR3 reads CASSARQGAHEKLFF. CDR3 nucleotide sequence: TGTGCCAGCAGCGCGAGACAGGGGGCGCACGAAAAACTGTTTTTT.

The chain joins TRBV5-1 to TRBJ2-5, with 10 positions matching TRBD2. Trimming took 0 bases from V and 1 from J; bases not matched to a gene: 3. The CDR3 length is 16 residues. Germline values: CDR1 SGHRS, CDR2 YFSETQ. CDR3 sequence reads: CASSLGASGSQETQYF. CDR3 nucleotides: TGCGCCAGCAGCTTGGGGGCTAGCGGGAGCCAAGAGACCCAGTACTTC.

This chain connects TRBV28 to TRBJ2-7; 8 positions match TRBD2. Germline V gives CDR1 MDHEN, CDR2 SYDVKM. This CDR3 is 14 amino acids long. With 6 bases clipped from V and 4 bases from J, the junction kept 8 bases outside the gene matches. The CDR3 loop is CASRAGGGLYEQYV. CDR3 nucleotides: TGTGCCAGCAGGGCCGGGGGGGGGCTATACGAGCAGTACGTC.

The V gene is TRBV3-1 (or the pseudogene TRBV3-2), the J gene TRBJ1-2; the D is unclear. V was shortened by 0 bases and J by 1 base, with 9 bases between the two germline ends. CDR1 is LGHDT and CDR2 is YNNKEL in the germline V gene (reference sequence). CDR3 size: 15 residues. The CDR3 loop reads CASSQERGLNYGYTF. CDR3 sequence (DNA): TGTGCCAGCAGCCAAGAAAGAGGGCTTAACTATGGCTACACCTTC.

The rearrangement joins TRBV6-2 or TRBV6-3 to TRBJ2-3, with 8 positions matching TRBD2. This CDR3 contains 13 residues. With V trimmed by 6 bases and J by 5 bases, 4 bases remained unmatched. Looked up from germline, CDR1 is MNHEY and CDR2 is SVGEGT. The CDR3 bases are TGTGCCAGCAGCTATGGGACTAGAGATACGCAGTATTTT. Amino acids: CASSYGTRDTQYF.

The chain uses TRBV7-9 and TRBJ1-4, with a tentative D call TRBD1 (5 bases). Germline V CDR1 and CDR2: SEHNR, FQNEAQ (reference sequence). V lost 5 bases and J lost 4, with 23 bases in between. This CDR3 comprises 18 residues. Written as DNA, the CDR3 is TGTGCCAGCAGCGCCTCTAAGGGGTCACACCAGGATAATGAAAAACTGTTTTTT. Its protein is CASSASKGSHQDNEKLFF.

The chain employs TRBV21-1 and TRBJ1-1. TRBV21-1 is a known pseudogene. This CDR3 has 14 residues. CDR3 in amino acids: CASSKGEGHTEAFF. The CDR3 DNA reads as TGTGCCAGCAGCAAAGGGGAGGGGCACACTGAAGCTTTCTTT.

The chain has TRBV3-1 (or the pseudogene TRBV3-2) and TRBJ2-5, with TRBD1 as a possible D gene (6 bases). Between the trimmed V and J ends, which lost 2 bases and 7 bases, there was a span of 17 bases. Germline V CDR1 and CDR2: LGHDT, YNNKEL (reference sequence). The CDR3 spans 15 residues. The chain's CDR3 is CASSQMVGATGTQYF. The CDR3 DNA sequence: TGTGCCAGCAGCCAAATGGTGGGGGCAACAGGGACCCAGTACTTC.

CDR3 in DNA: TGTGCCAGCAGGAGACAGGGGGGAAGTGAAAAACTGTTTTTT. Translated: CASRRQGGSEKLFF. The J gene is TRBJ1-4, the V gene TRBV6-5; the match to TRBD1 covers 9 bases. This CDR3 region has 14 residues. Germline-derived CDR1 and CDR2 are MNHEY and SVGAGI. Trimming at V came to 6 bases and at J to 7 bases, leaving 6 bases not matched to a gene.

The V and J genes are TRBV5-4 and TRBJ2-1; TRBD2 agrees at 9 bases. The germline CDR1 and CDR2 sequences are SGHNT and YYREEE (reference sequence). CDR3 length: 16 amino acids. Losses at the gene ends were 0 bases for V and 3 bases for J; bases not matched to a gene: 4. In nucleotides, the CDR3 is TGTGCCAGCAGCTTGGAGGGGACTAGCAGCTACAATGAGCAGTTCTTC. As protein: CASSLEGTSSYNEQFF.

CDR3 sequence reads: CAWSVIRENTEAFF. CDR3 nucleotides: TGTGCCTGGAGTGTAATCAGGGAGAACACTGAAGCTTTCTTT. The chain employs TRBV30 and TRBJ1-1; possibly TRBD1 for D (5 bases). CDR1 is GTSNPN, CDR2 SVGIG, per germline (reference sequence). Trimming took off 0 bases at V and 1 base at J, with 9 bases between the two ends. The CDR3 has 14 amino acids. Complete variable domain (other parts from reference TRBV30 and TRBJ1-1): SQTIHQWPATLVQPVGSPLSLECTVEGTSNPNLYWYRQAAGRGLQLLFYSVGIGQISSEVPQNLSASRPQDRQFILSSKKLLLSDSGFYLCAWSVIRENTEAFFGQGTRLTVV.

The J gene is TRBJ2-7, the V gene TRBV10-3; the match to TRBD1 covers 9 bases. From germline, CDR1 is ENHRY and CDR2 SYGVKD. V lost 6 bases to trimming and J lost 7 bases; unmatched junction nucleotides: 10. The CDR3 totals 14 residues. In nucleotides, the CDR3 is TGTGCCATCAGCCCCCGGGACAGGGTGAGGGAGCAGTACTTC. This sequence encodes CAISPRDRVREQYF.

The rearrangement joins TRBV6-6 to TRBJ1-6; 8 bases line up with TRBD1. After removal of 6 bases from V and 5 bases from J, the junction contained 9 bases not matched to a gene. Germline V gene lookup returns CDR1 MNHNY and CDR2 SVGAGI (reference sequence). This CDR3 spans 16 amino acids. CDR3 protein: CASSLTGGTNNSPLHF. The CDR3 region has the DNA TGTGCCAGCAGCCTCACAGGGGGGACAAATAATTCACCCCTCCACTTT.

The rearrangement links TRBV10-3 to TRBJ2-7; D perhaps matches TRBD1 (6 bases). Germline lookup yields CDR1 ENHRY and CDR2 SYGVKD. V was shortened by 10 bases and J by 5 bases, with 15 bases between the two germline ends. This CDR3 spans 12 amino acids. In DNA form, the CDR3 reads TGTGCCACCAAAGGGGGAGACGACGAGCAGTACGTC. As protein: CATKGGDDEQYV.

The V gene is TRBV27, the J gene TRBJ2-1; 7 positions match TRBD1. Germline loops: CDR1 MNHEY, CDR2 SMNVEV (reference sequence). Germline trimming cut 4 bases from V and 5 bases from J; bases unmatched to any gene: 14. CDR3 size: 17 residues. CDR3 DNA: TGTGCCAGCAGTTCGGGTACAGGGGCGTCGTTGGACAATGAGCAGTTCTTC. The encoded protein is CASSSGTGASLDNEQFF.

The chain links TRBV6-5 to TRBJ1-1; a weak D match, TRBD1 (5 bases). This CDR3 spans 13 amino acids. V was cut by 8 bases and J by 8 bases, with 18 bases left in between. Germline CDR1 MNHEY, CDR2 SVGAGI. The CDR3 protein is CASGDWRSWEAFF. The CDR3 region has the DNA TGTGCCAGCGGGGACTGGAGGTCGTGGGAAGCTTTCTTT.